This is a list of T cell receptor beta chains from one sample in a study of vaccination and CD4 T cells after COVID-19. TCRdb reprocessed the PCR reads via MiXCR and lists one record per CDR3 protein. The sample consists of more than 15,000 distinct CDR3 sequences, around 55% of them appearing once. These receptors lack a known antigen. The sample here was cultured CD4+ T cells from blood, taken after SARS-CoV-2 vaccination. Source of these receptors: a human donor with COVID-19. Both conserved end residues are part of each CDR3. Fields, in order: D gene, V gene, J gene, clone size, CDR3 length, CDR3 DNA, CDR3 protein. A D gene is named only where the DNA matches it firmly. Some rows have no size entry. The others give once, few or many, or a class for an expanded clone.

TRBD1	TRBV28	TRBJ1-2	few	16	TGTGCCAGCAGTGACAGGGGGGGGATTAACTTCTATGGCTACACCTTC	CASSDRGGINFYGYTF
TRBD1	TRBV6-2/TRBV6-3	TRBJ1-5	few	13	TGTGCCAGCAGGGACAGGGTCAATCAGCCCCAGCATTTT	CASRDRVNQPQHF
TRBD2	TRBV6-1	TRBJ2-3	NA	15	TGTGCCAGCAGCGCCATGGGGGGGGGCACAGATACGCAGTATTTT	CASSAMGGGTDTQYF
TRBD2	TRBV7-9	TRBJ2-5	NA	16	TGTGCCAGCAGCCCCCCAGGTCAGCGGGGGGTCGAGACCCAGTACTTC	CASSPPGQRGVETQYF
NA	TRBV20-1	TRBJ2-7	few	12	TGCAGTGCTAGAGGGATCGTGTACGAGCAGTACTTC	CSARGIVYEQYF
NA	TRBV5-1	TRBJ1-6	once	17	TGCGCCAGCAGCTTCAGGACGGCCGTCTCCTATAATTCACCCCTCCACTTT	CASSFRTAVSYNSPLHF
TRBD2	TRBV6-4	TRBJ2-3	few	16	TGTGCCAGCAGTGACTCGACTAGCGGGGGGGCAGATACGCAGTATTTT	CASSDSTSGGADTQYF
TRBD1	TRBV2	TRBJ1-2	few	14	TGTGCCAGCAGTGAACAGGGGGCTAACTATGGCTACACCTTC	CASSEQGANYGYTF
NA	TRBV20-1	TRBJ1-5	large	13	TGCAGTGCTAGAGATCCCTCAATAGGGCCCCAGCATTTT	CSARDPSIGPQHF
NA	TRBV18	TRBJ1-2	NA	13	TGTGCCAGCTCACCCACCGGGGCCTATGGCTACACCTTC	CASSPTGAYGYTF